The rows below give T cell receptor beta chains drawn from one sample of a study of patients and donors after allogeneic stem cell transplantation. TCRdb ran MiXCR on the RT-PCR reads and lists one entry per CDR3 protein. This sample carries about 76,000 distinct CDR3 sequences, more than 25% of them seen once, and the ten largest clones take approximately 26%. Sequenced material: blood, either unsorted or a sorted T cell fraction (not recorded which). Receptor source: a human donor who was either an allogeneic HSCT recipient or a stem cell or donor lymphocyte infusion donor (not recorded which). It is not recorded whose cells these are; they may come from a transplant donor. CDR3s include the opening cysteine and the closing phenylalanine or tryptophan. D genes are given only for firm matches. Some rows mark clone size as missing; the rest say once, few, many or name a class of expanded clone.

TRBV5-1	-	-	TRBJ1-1	CASSFEGTNTEAFF	TGCGCCAGCAGCTTCGAGGGGACGAACACTGAAGCTTTCTTT
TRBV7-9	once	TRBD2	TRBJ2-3	CASSLVGSSGNTDTQYF	TGTGCCAGCAGCTTAGTAGGGAGCAGCGGGAACACAGATACGCAGTATTTT
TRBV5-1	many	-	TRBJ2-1	CASSLTPSSYNEQFF	TGCGCCAGCAGCTTAACCCCGAGCTCCTACAATGAGCAGTTCTTC
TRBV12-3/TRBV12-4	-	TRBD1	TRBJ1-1	CASSPWQGAIDAEAFF	TGTGCCAGCAGTCCCTGGCAGGGGGCTATTGACGCTGAAGCTTTCTTT
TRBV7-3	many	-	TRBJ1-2	CASSPTGYGYTF	TGTGCCAGCAGCCCCACAGGCTATGGCTACACCTTC
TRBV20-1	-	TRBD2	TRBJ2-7	CRAGLAGGQNHEQYF	TGCAGGGCCGGACTAGCGGGAGGACAAAATCACGAGCAGTACTTC
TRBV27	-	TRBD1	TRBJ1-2	CASRGQGNYGYTF	TGTGCCAGCAGGGGACAGGGGAACTATGGCTACACCTTC
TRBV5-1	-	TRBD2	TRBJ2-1	CASSAPGLAGGNEQFF	TGCGCCAGCAGCGCACCCGGACTAGCGGGGGGTAATGAGCAGTTCTTC
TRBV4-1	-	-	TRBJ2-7	CASSQDWGRQYF	TGCGCCAGCAGCCAAGATTGGGGTCGGCAGTACTTC
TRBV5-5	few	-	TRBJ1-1	CASSSGREATEAFF	TGTGCCAGCAGCTCGGGCCGAGAGGCCACTGAAGCTTTCTTT
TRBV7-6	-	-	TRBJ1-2	CASSSPGRVGYTF	TGTGCCAGCAGCTCCCCCGGGCGGGTTGGCTACACCTTC
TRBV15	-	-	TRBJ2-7	CATSREKVSEQYF	TGTGCCACCAGCAGAGAGAAGGTGAGCGAGCAGTACTTC
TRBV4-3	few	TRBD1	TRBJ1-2	CASSQAGGGRVGYTF	TGCGCCAGCAGCCAAGCAGGGGGGGGAAGGGTTGGCTACACCTTC
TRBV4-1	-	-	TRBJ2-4	CASGTFGVAKNIQYF	TGCGCCAGCGGAACTTTCGGGGTAGCCAAAAACATTCAGTACTTC
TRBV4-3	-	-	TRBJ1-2	CASSQEALHGRYGYTF	TGCGCCAGCAGCCAAGAAGCTTTACACGGTCGCTATGGCTACACCTTC
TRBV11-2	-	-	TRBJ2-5	CASRGRQEETQYF	TGTGCCAGCAGGGGACGACAGGAAGAGACCCAGTACTTC
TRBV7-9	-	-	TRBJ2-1	CASPPGRGSRYTYNEQFF	TGTGCCAGCCCCCCGGGGAGAGGTAGCCGTTATACCTACAATGAGCAGTTCTTC